Shown below are 18 T cell receptor beta chains from a single sample sequenced in a study of blood T cell repertoires in COVID-19. Assay used: immunoSEQ multiplex PCR; TCRdb lists only in-frame clones, some missing. Of 200,000 to 300,000 clones listed, 65% to 90% were seen once; the top ten hold more than 4.5%. The source material was peripheral blood. These receptor sequences come from a man aged 50 or older with COVID-19, enrolled during active disease.

The chain uses TRBV19 and TRBJ2-1, with 10 bases fitting TRBD1. This CDR3 spans 15 amino acids. With V trimmed by 6 bases and J by 9 bases, 11 bases remained unmatched. The germline V gene encodes CDR1 LNHDA and CDR2 SQIVND (reference sequence). CDR3 protein: CASRRGQGPQSEQFF. The CDR3 DNA follows: TGTGCCAGTAGAAGGGGACAGGGGCCCCAGAGTGAGCAGTTCTTC.

A remark on this clone: Its ends do not fully match the called genes, so a read error is possible. The chain carries TRBV11-2 and TRBJ2-7; D unresolved. The V gene's germline CDR1 is SGHAT and CDR2 FQNNGV. CDR3 length: 13 amino acids. CDR3 DNA sequence: TGTGCCAGCAGCTTGAGTATTTCCTACGAGCTGTACTTC. As protein: CASSLSISYELYF.

V is TRBV4-2 and J is TRBJ2-7; the match to TRBD1 covers 9 bases. The CDR3 is 14 residues long. The germline gives CDR1 LGHNA, CDR2 YNFKEQ. The ends lost 1 base at V and 3 bases at J; junction bases unmatched: 1. In DNA, the CDR3 is TGTGCCAGCAGCCAAGGGGGACAGGGCTACGAGCAGTACTTC. Protein sequence: CASSQGGQGYEQYF.

The chain couples TRBV15 to TRBJ1-4; no reliable D call. The CDR3 is 13 residues long. V dropped 5 bases and J dropped 7 bases, with 11 bases sitting between them. Germline V gene sequence: CDR1 LNHNV, CDR2 YYDKDF (reference sequence). The CDR3 coding sequence is TGTGCCACCAGCGGTAGGGAGCGTGAAAAACTGTTTTTT. This codes for CATSGREREKLFF.

This rearrangement joins TRBV5-1 to TRBJ1-6; D uncertain. V dropped 0 bases and J dropped 7 bases, with 11 bases sitting between them. Germline assignment: CDR1 SGHRS and CDR2 YFSETQ. CDR3 size: 15 residues. The CDR3 DNA follows: TGCGCCAGCAGCTTGGAGGTCGATAGCAATTCACCCCTCCACTTT. Protein: CASSLEVDSNSPLHF.

V usage is TRBV7-3 and J usage is TRBJ2-2, with D possibly matching TRBD2 (5 bases). CDR1 and CDR2 (germline): SGHTA, FQGTGA. The CDR3 runs 13 residues. V lost 5 bases and J 7 bases, leaving 11 bases between the germline ends. The chain's CDR3 is CASSPGVGGELFF. CDR3 nucleotide sequence: TGTGCCAGCAGCCCCGGGGTCGGCGGGGAGCTGTTTTTT.

The V and J genes are TRBV24-1 and TRBJ2-2; 8 bases are shared with TRBD1. V was clipped by 6 bases and J by 3 bases; unmatched bases: 11. Germline V gene sequence: CDR1 KGHDR, CDR2 SFDVKD. This CDR3 has 17 residues. The CDR3 sequence: CATSPSPGTGYTGELFF. The CDR3 DNA sequence: TGTGCCACCAGTCCCTCCCCCGGGACAGGATACACCGGGGAGCTGTTTTTT.

In this sample, this clone turned up a few times. The chain recombines TRBV24-1 with TRBJ1-1; D might be TRBD1 (6 bases). CDR3 length equals 12 residues. Germline V gene sequence: CDR1 KGHDR, CDR2 SFDVKD. V was shortened by 0 bases and J by 11 bases, with 9 bases between the two germline ends. The CDR3 region has the DNA TGTGCCACCAGTGATTTGACAGGGATGGCTTTCTTT. This translates into CATSDLTGMAFF.

The genes are TRBV29-1 and TRBJ2-3, with D perhaps matching TRBD2 (6 bases). Trimming cost V 4 bases and J 4 bases, with 12 bases left between them. The CDR3 length is 13 residues. Per the germline V gene, CDR1 is SQVTM and CDR2 is ANQGSEA. DNA for the CDR3: TGCAGCGTTGCAATCACGGGGGCAGATACGCAGTATTTT. The encoded protein is CSVAITGADTQYF.

The sample holds one count of this clone. This sequence joins TRBV3-1 (or the pseudogene TRBV3-2) and TRBJ2-5; no firm D call. The germline CDR1 and CDR2 sequences are LGHDT and YNNKEL (reference sequence). The CDR3 is 13 residues long. The V end lost 0 bases, the J end lost 5 bases, and 7 bases lay between the germline ends. CDR3 bases: TGTGCCAGCAGCCAAGACCGGTGGGAGACCCAGTACTTC. Translating gives CASSQDRWETQYF.

This sequence joins TRBV30 and TRBJ1-2; D remains unclear. This CDR3 is 14 amino acids long. Trimming took 7 bases from V and 6 from J, leaving 21 bases between them. Germline V lookup: CDR1 GTSNPN, CDR2 SVGIG (reference sequence). The CDR3 loop reads CAFSPGLPRDGYTF. The CDR3 region has the DNA TGTGCCTTTTCCCCTGGACTCCCTAGGGATGGCTACACCTTC. The full variable domain, rest sourced from reference TRBV30 and TRBJ1-2, is SQTIHQWPATLVQPVGSPLSLECTVEGTSNPNLYWYRQAAGRGLQLLFYSVGIGQISSEVPQNLSASRPQDRQFILSSKKLLLSDSGFYLCAFSPGLPRDGYTFGSGTRLTVV.

This clone occurred a few times. The gene calls are TRBV10-2 and TRBJ1-2, with 10 bases that match TRBD1. CDR3 length: 19 residues. Germline lookup yields CDR1 WSHSY and CDR2 SAAADI. V trimming: 0 bases; J trimming: 4 bases; junction bases outside the gene matches: 14. The CDR3 DNA follows: TGCGCCAGCAGTGAGTCGGGGACAGGGGCCCTCTATGAGCCCTATGGCTACACCTTC. It codes for CASSESGTGALYEPYGYTF.

The rearrangement joins TRBV28 to TRBJ2-7, with 8 nucleotides matching TRBD1. V was clipped by 5 bases and J by 0 bases; unmatched bases: 12. Germline CDR1 MDHEN, CDR2 SYDVKM. This CDR3 is built from 17 residues. The CDR3 DNA is TGTGCCAGCAGTCTATCCGGGGACAGGCGATTCTCCTACGAGCAGTACTTC. Translating it yields CASSLSGDRRFSYEQYF.

This chain joins TRBV5-1 and TRBJ2-7; 7 bases map to TRBD1. The V and J ends lost 3 bases and 0 bases, in that order; junction bases with no gene match: 6. There are 15 residues in the CDR3. Germline V gives CDR1 SGHRS, CDR2 YFSETQ. The CDR3 sequence is CASSWTTGSSYEQYF. CDR3 nucleotides: TGCGCCAGCAGCTGGACGACAGGGAGCTCCTACGAGCAGTACTTC.

The chain couples TRBV7-3 to TRBJ2-1; TRBD2 matches at 7 bases. The ends lost 5 bases at V and 5 bases at J; junction bases unmatched: 3. CDR3 length equals 13 residues. Germline V gene sequence: CDR1 SGHTA, CDR2 FQGTGA. CDR3: CASSVGRDNEQFF. CDR3 bases: TGTGCCAGCAGCGTGGGGAGGGACAATGAGCAGTTCTTC.

The chain carries TRBV19 and TRBJ2-3; TRBD2 agrees at 14 bases. This CDR3 has 17 amino acids. V gave up 5 bases and J gave up 6 bases; unmatched junction bases: 10. Germline CDR1 and CDR2: LNHDA and SQIVND (reference sequence). CDR3 protein: CASSPRLAGGPLDTQYF. The CDR3 nucleotides read TGTGCCAGTAGTCCAAGACTAGCGGGGGGGCCATTGGATACGCAGTATTTT.

The CDR3 region has the DNA TGTGCCAGCAGTGAAGCCTTAGTACGAGGCTACACCTTC. Amino acid sequence: CASSEALVRGYTF. The chain carries TRBV6-1 and TRBJ1-2; no definite D call. The CDR3 spans 13 residues. Looked up from germline, CDR1 is MNHNS and CDR2 is SASEGT. V shed 0 bases and J shed 8 bases, with 10 bases lying between them.

J is TRBJ1-2 and V is TRBV24-1, with 7 bases fitting TRBD1. The CDR3 sequence is 14 residues long. The V segment lost 7 bases and the J segment 0 bases; nucleotides outside the gene matches: 4. The germline V gene has CDR1 KGHDR and CDR2 SFDVKD. Here the CDR3 DNA reads TGTGCCACCAGCCGGGACAGCACTAACTATGGCTACACCTTC. This translates into CATSRDSTNYGYTF.